The clone carrying this TCR beta chain was detected a few times. The CDR3 sequence is 14 residues long. V lost 6 bases and J 2 bases, leaving 11 bases between the germline ends. In germline, CDR1 is LNHDA, CDR2 SQIVND (reference sequence). This specimen belongs to a study of radiation and T cells in renal cell carcinoma. Study information: Nephrectomy followed 15 Gy stereotactic body radiation by 4 weeks.

Time point meaning: baseline pretreatment blood. This sample's treatment: 15 Gy SBRT to primary tumor, nephrectomy 4 weeks later. Some clones are missing from TCRdb's copy, which holds only in-frame ones; the method was immunoSEQ multiplex PCR. The table shows 100,000 to 150,000 clones, with roughly 80% occurring only once. V gene TRBV19 combines with J gene TRBJ1-5; D is uncertain. Here the sequenced sample was blood, taken from a patient whose treatment included radiotherapy and nephrectomy. This sequence was found in a woman aged 60-75 years with renal cell carcinoma. CDR3 nucleotides: TGTGCCAGTAGCGATGATCATCGCAATCAGCCCCAGCATTTT. It yields the protein CASSDDHRNQPQHF.